This T cell receptor beta chain was captured in a study of T-cell reconstitution after alpha-beta-depleted transplantation in children. Study-wide results and caveats: In patients about two months after transplant, alpha-beta T cells reportedly arose from several hundred expanded graft clones. Some patients' high day-60 TCRbeta diversity was traced to surviving recipient T cells and thymic progenitors. Diversity and T-cell counts at one year after transplant derived mostly from new T cells.

V was shortened by 5 bases and J by 0 bases, with 25 bases between the two germline ends. Germline-derived CDR1 and CDR2 are SGHAT and FQDESV (reference sequence). This CDR3 contains 19 residues. TCRbeta library construction was performed incorporating unique molecular identifiers. TCRdb fed the PCR reads into MiXCR, producing one record per CDR3 protein. The sample comprises about 170,000 distinct CDR3 sequences, 11% of which are singletons, and about 12% rests with the top ten. This clonotype was detected ten times or more. Its antigen is currently unknown. Sequenced material: PBMCs, taken before TCRalphabeta/CD19-depleted stem cell transplant. The receptor was derived from a boy younger than 10 with acute myeloid leukemia, due to receive a stem cell transplant. This chain uses TRBV11-1 with TRBJ1-2; D remains ambiguous. Written as DNA, the CDR3 is TGTGCCAGCAGCCGCTCGTTACAGTTAACCTACCTAGCTAACTATGGCTACACCTTC. Residues: CASSRSLQLTYLANYGYTF. Full variable domain (rest looked up from reference TRBV11-1 and TRBJ1-2): EAEVAQSPRYKITEKSQAVAFWCDPISGHATLYWYRQILGQGPELLVQFQDESVVDDSQLPKDRFSAERLKGVDSTLKIQPAELGDSAMYLCASSRSLQLTYLANYGYTFGSGTRLTVV.